This T cell receptor beta chain comes out of a study of cytomegalovirus exposure and HLA in healthy donors. The overall study: Drawn from HLA-typed donors, tens of millions of unique TCRs were held in an early data release. Study-level points and caveats: A later analysis revealed that TCR association rates differed between HLA loci, peaking at DRB1 and bottoming out at HLA-C. Within a later analysis, the majority of CMV-associated TCR beta chains appeared HLA-restricted.

Use of 60 Vbeta and 13 Jbeta primers characterized the PCR. Measured with immunoSEQ multiplex PCR; TCRdb has only the in-frame clones, and not every one. The sample records 150,000 or so clones, 65% to 75% being singletons. The germline V gene encodes CDR1 MNHNS and CDR2 SASEGT. The CDR3 runs to 16 residues. V lost 3 bases to trimming and J lost 6 bases; unmatched junction nucleotides: 12. This clone has just a few counts. The antigen is unknown. The chain couples TRBV6-1 to TRBJ2-7; 9 bases are shared with TRBD1. Material for sequencing was PBMCs. This TCR was sampled from a man younger than 45 in good health and CMV-seronegative. Here the CDR3 DNA reads TGTGCCAGCAGTGATCACCGGGGACAGGGCAGAGGCGAGCAGTACTTC. Residues: CASSDHRGQGRGEQYF.